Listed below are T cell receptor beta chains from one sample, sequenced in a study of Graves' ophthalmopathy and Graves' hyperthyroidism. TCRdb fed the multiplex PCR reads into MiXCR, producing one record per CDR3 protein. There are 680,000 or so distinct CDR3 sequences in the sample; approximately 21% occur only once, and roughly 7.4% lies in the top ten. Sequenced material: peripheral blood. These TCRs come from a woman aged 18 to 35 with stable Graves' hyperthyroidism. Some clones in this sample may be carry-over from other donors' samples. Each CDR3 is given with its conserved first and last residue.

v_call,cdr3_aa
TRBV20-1,CSAQGLAGEDSYEQYF
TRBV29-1,CSPGQGGGNQPQHF
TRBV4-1,CASSQDTGGTFF
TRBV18,CASSPPGGGGYTF
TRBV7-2,CASSLARGRGYYNSPLHF
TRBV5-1,CASSWGQGLRNGYTF
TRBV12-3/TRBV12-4,CASRPTRPGRLTEAFF
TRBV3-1,CASSRDYSYEQYF
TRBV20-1,CSARRLELAGNTGELFF
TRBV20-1,CSAHQGVLTQHF
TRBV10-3,CAIGGATGPIVGGELFF
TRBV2,CASRGEETQYF
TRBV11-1,CASSAGGAWGSYEQYF
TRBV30,CAWSVRPGAGGYTF
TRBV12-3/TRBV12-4,CASSLDSWTGNGNTIYF
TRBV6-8,CASRRLECETQYF